The present T cell receptor beta chain was sequenced within a study of cytomegalovirus exposure and HLA in healthy donors. General study points: Within the approximately 110 validation repertoires, first-cohort TCR clusters tended to co-occur, according to a later analysis.

While the first cohort had fewer than 850 subjects, the donors belonged to the separate validation cohort of over a hundred subjects. Sequencing used immunoSEQ multiplex PCR; TCRdb keeps in-frame clones, though not all of them. The data show 200,000 to 300,000 clones, about 90% seen once. Germline V lookup: CDR1 ENHRY, CDR2 SYGVKD. Between the trimmed V and J ends, which lost 4 bases and 4 bases, there was a span of 11 bases. The CDR3 runs 14 residues. A note on this clone: Its specificity is not known.

The chain uses TRBV10-3 and TRBJ1-5; possible D gene TRBD1, 6 bases. The sequenced sample was PBMCs. This clonotype was obtained from a woman between 25 and 40 years old in good health and CMV-seropositive. The DNA of the CDR3 is TGTGCCATCAGTGTCGGGGGGCAGAATCAGCCCCAGCATTTT. It translates to CAISVGGQNQPQHF.